Here is one T cell receptor beta chain with its context. Original methodology: Estimation of nucleated cell counts relied on the amplification of reference gene primers. Some clones are missing from TCRdb's copy, which holds only in-frame ones; the method was immunoSEQ multiplex PCR. Clone size and V and J calls were adopted from that table, with D and trimming inferred from the DNA. Seen here are roughly 500,000 clones, 85% to 90% observed once, and the top ten hold approximately 0.9%. Germline CDR1 is SGDLS and CDR2 is YYNGEE. The CDR3 is 16 amino acids. The V end lost 4 bases, the J end lost 0 bases, and 14 bases lay between the germline ends. Those enrolled in Seattle joined during active infection and were followed longitudinally afterward. This entry belongs to a study of blood T cell repertoires in COVID-19. Study-wide background: Sources were T cells, B-cell-depleted T cells, or PBMCs; the material itself was cDNA or gDNA.

The sequenced sample was peripheral blood. The chain is built from TRBV9 and TRBJ2-1; D possibly corresponds to TRBD2 (6 bases). This TCR was sampled from a man younger than 35 with COVID-19, enrolled during active disease. CDR3 bases: TGTGCCAGCAGCTCGCCCGGGACTGCCTCCTACAATGAGCAGTTCTTC. It encodes CASSSPGTASYNEQFF.